A selection of T cell receptor beta chains follows, all from one sample in a study of blood T cell repertoires in COVID-19. Repertoires were generated with immunoSEQ multiplex PCR, while TCRdb's copy carries only in-frame clones and drops some. Here the sample spans a few hundred thousand clones, 89% being singletons. Sequenced material: peripheral blood. The receptors derive from a woman in her twenties or thirties with COVID-19, enrolled during active disease. Each CDR3 is given with its conserved first and last residue. The D gene is left open where the match is weak. Size tells how often a clone was seen (once, few, many) or the class of an expanded clone, and some rows leave it out.

size: NA
D: TRBD2
V: TRBV15
J: TRBJ2-3
DNA: TGTGCCACCAGCAGAGGGCGGGGGGGGCCCACAGATACGCAGTATTTT
CDR3: CATSRGRGGPTDTQYF

size: NA
D: TRBD1
V: TRBV2
J: TRBJ1-1
DNA: TGTGCCAGCAGTGGACAGGGGTTAGCTGAAGCTTTCTTT
CDR3: CASSGQGLAEAFF

size: NA
D: NA
V: TRBV18
J: TRBJ2-3
DNA: TGTGCCAGCTCCCCCCGCGTTACGCAGTATTTT
CDR3: CASSPRVTQYF

size: once
D: NA
V: TRBV28
J: TRBJ1-2
DNA: TGTGCCAGCAGGACCGGACGGGGGAACTATGGCTACACCTTC
CDR3: CASRTGRGNYGYTF

size: NA
D: NA
V: TRBV19
J: TRBJ1-5
DNA: TGTGCCGCGAGCGGCGGGTACAATCAGCCCCAGCATTTT
CDR3: CAASGGYNQPQHF

size: NA
D: NA
V: TRBV16
J: TRBJ1-1
DNA: TGTGCCAGCAGCCAATTTCTCGGAGGGATCCCTGAAGCTTTCTTT
CDR3: CASSQFLGGIPEAFF

size: NA
D: NA
V: TRBV11-3
J: TRBJ2-5
DNA: TGTGCCAGCAGCTTACGCCCGGGACACAAAGAGACCCAGTACTTC
CDR3: CASSLRPGHKETQYF

size: NA
D: NA
V: TRBV7-9
J: TRBJ2-1
DNA: TGTGCCAGCAGCAGCGGGACATCTAAAGTCTACAATGAGCAGTTCTTC
CDR3: CASSSGTSKVYNEQFF

size: NA
D: NA
V: TRBV28
J: TRBJ1-2
DNA: TGTGCCAGCAGCGACACGAACTATGGCTACACCTTC
CDR3: CASSDTNYGYTF

size: NA
D: TRBD1
V: TRBV7-8
J: TRBJ1-2
DNA: TGTGCCACCCTACTAAGACCGACAGGGATCGGTAACTATGGCTACACCTTC
CDR3: CATLLRPTGIGNYGYTF

size: NA
D: TRBD1
V: TRBV24-1
J: TRBJ2-3
DNA: TGTGCCACCAGTGCCTCCCGGGGACAGGGGACAGATACGCAGTATTTT
CDR3: CATSASRGQGTDTQYF

size: NA
D: NA
V: TRBV6-2/TRBV6-3
J: TRBJ2-1
DNA: TGTGCCAGCAGTTACGCTAGTTTGAGTGAGCAGTTCTTC
CDR3: CASSYASLSEQFF

size: once
D: TRBD1
V: TRBV6-2/TRBV6-3
J: TRBJ1-2
DNA: TGTGCCAGCAGTTCAATCCTCGGGACAGGGGGCGTTTTTGGCTACACCTTC
CDR3: CASSSILGTGGVFGYTF

size: NA
D: NA
V: TRBV10-3
J: TRBJ1-6
DNA: TGTGCCATCAGTGAGCCCCATTTGAGCTCCTATAATTCACCCCTCCACTTT
CDR3: CAISEPHLSSYNSPLHF

size: NA
D: NA
V: TRBV5-4
J: TRBJ1-5
DNA: TGTGCCAGCAGCCCTAGCCGGACTCTTGGTAGCAATCAGCCCCAGCATTTT
CDR3: CASSPSRTLGSNQPQHF

size: NA
D: TRBD1
V: TRBV4-1
J: TRBJ2-3
DNA: TGCGCCAGCAGCCCCAGGGACAGGGCGGGGACAGATACGCAGTATTTT
CDR3: CASSPRDRAGTDTQYF

size: NA
D: TRBD1
V: TRBV19
J: TRBJ1-3
DNA: TGTGCCAGTAGTACCGACAGGGGTGGTGGAAACACCATATATTTT
CDR3: CASSTDRGGGNTIYF

size: NA
D: TRBD1
V: TRBV6-2/TRBV6-3
J: TRBJ2-1
DNA: TGTGCCAGCAGCCCCCCGGACAGGGGCAATGAGCAGTTCTTC
CDR3: CASSPPDRGNEQFF

size: few
D: NA
V: TRBV10-1
J: TRBJ2-1
DNA: TGCGCCAGCAGTGAGTCGATGGCGGGCCGATTTCTTAGGCCGTTCTTC
CDR3: CASSESMAGRFLRPFF

size: NA
D: TRBD2
V: TRBV5-1
J: TRBJ2-5
DNA: TGCGCCAGCAGCTCCCTAGCGGGGGCGGGGGAGACCCAGTACTTC
CDR3: CASSSLAGAGETQYF

size: NA
D: NA
V: TRBV4-3
J: TRBJ2-2
DNA: TGCGCCAGCAGCCATACAGGGATGATCACCGGGGAGCTGTTTTTT
CDR3: CASSHTGMITGELFF

size: NA
D: NA
V: TRBV10-1
J: TRBJ2-3
DNA: TGCGCCAGCAGTGGACAGATCACAGATACGCAGTATTTT
CDR3: CASSGQITDTQYF

size: NA
D: TRBD1
V: TRBV5-1
J: TRBJ2-5
DNA: TGCGCCAGCAGCCAGGGGGCAGGGGGCACTCAAGAGACCCAGTACTTC
CDR3: CASSQGAGGTQETQYF

size: NA
D: TRBD2
V: TRBV5-4
J: TRBJ2-5
DNA: TGTGCCAGCAGCTTGGCGCCTAGCGGGGGTCAAGAGACCCAGTACTTC
CDR3: CASSLAPSGGQETQYF

size: NA
D: NA
V: TRBV25-1
J: TRBJ1-1
DNA: TGTGCCAGCTCATGGGGGGGGTCGAACACTGAAGCTTTCTTT
CDR3: CASSWGGSNTEAFF

size: NA
D: NA
V: TRBV10-1
J: TRBJ1-1
DNA: TGCGCCAGGTTACAGGATAACGATGAAGCTTTCTTT
CDR3: CARLQDNDEAFF

size: NA
D: NA
V: TRBV21-1
J: TRBJ1-6
DNA: TGTGCCACTAAAAAACCCCCCCCGGGTAATTCACCCCTCCACTTT
CDR3: CATKKPPPGNSPLHF

size: NA
D: TRBD2
V: TRBV14
J: TRBJ2-3
DNA: TGTGCCAGCAGCCAGCCTAGCGGGGGCCCAGATACGCAGTATTTT
CDR3: CASSQPSGGPDTQYF

size: NA
D: NA
V: TRBV3-1/TRBV3-2
J: TRBJ1-6
DNA: TGTGCCAGCAGCCAAGATACCCAGGGGCACTCACCCCTCCACTTT
CDR3: CASSQDTQGHSPLHF

size: NA
D: NA
V: TRBV5-1
J: TRBJ1-3
DNA: TGCGCCAGCAGCTTGGCGCCAGGGGCCTCTGGAAACACCATATATTTT
CDR3: CASSLAPGASGNTIYF

size: NA
D: TRBD1
V: TRBV19
J: TRBJ2-4
DNA: TGTGCCAGTGGCCTACAGGGGTCTCAATACATTCAGTACTTC
CDR3: CASGLQGSQYIQYF

size: NA
D: TRBD2
V: TRBV7-2
J: TRBJ2-1
DNA: TGTGCCAGCAGCCTCAGCGGGAGCGCCTACAATGAGCAGTTCTTC
CDR3: CASSLSGSAYNEQFF

size: NA
D: TRBD1
V: TRBV25-1
J: TRBJ1-3
DNA: TGTGCCAGCAGTGAATTTGGCGGACAGGGTCAAAACACCATATATTTT
CDR3: CASSEFGGQGQNTIYF

size: NA
D: NA
V: TRBV4-3
J: TRBJ2-3
DNA: TGCGCCAGCAGCCAGACGGGAATTCACACAGATACGCAGTATTTT
CDR3: CASSQTGIHTDTQYF

size: NA
D: NA
V: TRBV2
J: TRBJ2-1
DNA: TGTGCCAGCAGTGTTTCCAGGCAGCCTATTACCTACAATGAGCAGTTCTTC
CDR3: CASSVSRQPITYNEQFF

size: once
D: TRBD1
V: TRBV5-1
J: TRBJ1-2
DNA: TGCGCCAGCAGCTCGACAGGGGGACACTATGGCTACACCTTC
CDR3: CASSSTGGHYGYTF

size: NA
D: NA
V: TRBV19
J: TRBJ1-1
DNA: TGTGCCAGTAGTATAGCGGGAGGTCCGAACACTGAAGCTTTCTTT
CDR3: CASSIAGGPNTEAFF

size: NA
D: TRBD2
V: TRBV18
J: TRBJ2-5
DNA: TGTGCCAGCTCGCCTCGACTAGCGGGAGTCAGTGAGACCCAGTACTTC
CDR3: CASSPRLAGVSETQYF

size: NA
D: NA
V: TRBV4-3
J: TRBJ2-3
DNA: TGCGCCAGCAGCCAAGATGGACTTGAGGATACGCAGTATTTT
CDR3: CASSQDGLEDTQYF

size: NA
D: TRBD1
V: TRBV20-1
J: TRBJ2-7
DNA: TGCAGTGCTAGTCCCGGACAGGGGGCCTCGTACGAGCAGTACTTC
CDR3: CSASPGQGASYEQYF

size: NA
D: NA
V: TRBV7-2
J: TRBJ1-4
DNA: TGTGCCAGCAGCTTAGGTCCTACAGGATCAACTAATGAAAAACTGTTTTTT
CDR3: CASSLGPTGSTNEKLFF

size: once
D: TRBD1
V: TRBV4-3
J: TRBJ2-7
DNA: TGCGCCAGCAGCAAAAAAACCGGGACAGACTCCTACGAGCAGTACTTC
CDR3: CASSKKTGTDSYEQYF

size: NA
D: TRBD1
V: TRBV7-9
J: TRBJ2-1
DNA: TGTGCCAGCAGCCCAGAGGGACAGGGCGAATCAGAGCAGTTCTTC
CDR3: CASSPEGQGESEQFF

size: NA
D: NA
V: TRBV11-3
J: TRBJ1-2
DNA: TGTGCCAGCAGCTTAGTGGAGGGCCCCCTCCGCTATGGCTACACCTTC
CDR3: CASSLVEGPLRYGYTF

size: NA
D: NA
V: TRBV18
J: TRBJ2-3
DNA: TGTGCCAGCTGTACAACAGAGCCGGGCACAGATACGCAGTATTTT
CDR3: CASCTTEPGTDTQYF

size: NA
D: TRBD1
V: TRBV4-1
J: TRBJ1-2
DNA: TGCGCCAGCAGCCCATCCACAGGGGGTGGAGGTGGCTACACCTTC
CDR3: CASSPSTGGGGGYTF

size: NA
D: NA
V: TRBV7-9
J: TRBJ1-2
DNA: TGTGCCAGCAGCCCAAAAGTAATTGAATCAGCTAACTATGGCTACACCTTC
CDR3: CASSPKVIESANYGYTF

size: NA
D: NA
V: TRBV4-2
J: TRBJ2-2
DNA: TGTGCCAGCAGCCAAGTGAGAGGGCTAGACACCGGGGAGCTGTTTTTT
CDR3: CASSQVRGLDTGELFF

size: NA
D: NA
V: TRBV20-1
J: TRBJ2-5
DNA: TGCAGTGCTAGTGCGTACCATGAGGGAGTGGCGGGTGAGACCCAGTACTTC
CDR3: CSASAYHEGVAGETQYF

size: NA
D: NA
V: TRBV27
J: TRBJ1-1
DNA: TGTGCCAGCAGCCGCGGGACGGCGAACACTGAAGCTTTCTTT
CDR3: CASSRGTANTEAFF

size: NA
D: TRBD1
V: TRBV18
J: TRBJ2-1
DNA: TGTGCCAGCTCAGCGGACAGGGTTGTCGAGCAGTTCTTC
CDR3: CASSADRVVEQFF

size: NA
D: NA
V: TRBV6-5
J: TRBJ1-3
DNA: TGTGCCAGCATGGGGCAGATCTCTGGAAACACCATATATTTT
CDR3: CASMGQISGNTIYF

size: NA
D: NA
V: TRBV5-6
J: TRBJ2-7
DNA: TGTGCCAGCAGCCGACAGTCTTACGAGCAGTACTTC
CDR3: CASSRQSYEQYF